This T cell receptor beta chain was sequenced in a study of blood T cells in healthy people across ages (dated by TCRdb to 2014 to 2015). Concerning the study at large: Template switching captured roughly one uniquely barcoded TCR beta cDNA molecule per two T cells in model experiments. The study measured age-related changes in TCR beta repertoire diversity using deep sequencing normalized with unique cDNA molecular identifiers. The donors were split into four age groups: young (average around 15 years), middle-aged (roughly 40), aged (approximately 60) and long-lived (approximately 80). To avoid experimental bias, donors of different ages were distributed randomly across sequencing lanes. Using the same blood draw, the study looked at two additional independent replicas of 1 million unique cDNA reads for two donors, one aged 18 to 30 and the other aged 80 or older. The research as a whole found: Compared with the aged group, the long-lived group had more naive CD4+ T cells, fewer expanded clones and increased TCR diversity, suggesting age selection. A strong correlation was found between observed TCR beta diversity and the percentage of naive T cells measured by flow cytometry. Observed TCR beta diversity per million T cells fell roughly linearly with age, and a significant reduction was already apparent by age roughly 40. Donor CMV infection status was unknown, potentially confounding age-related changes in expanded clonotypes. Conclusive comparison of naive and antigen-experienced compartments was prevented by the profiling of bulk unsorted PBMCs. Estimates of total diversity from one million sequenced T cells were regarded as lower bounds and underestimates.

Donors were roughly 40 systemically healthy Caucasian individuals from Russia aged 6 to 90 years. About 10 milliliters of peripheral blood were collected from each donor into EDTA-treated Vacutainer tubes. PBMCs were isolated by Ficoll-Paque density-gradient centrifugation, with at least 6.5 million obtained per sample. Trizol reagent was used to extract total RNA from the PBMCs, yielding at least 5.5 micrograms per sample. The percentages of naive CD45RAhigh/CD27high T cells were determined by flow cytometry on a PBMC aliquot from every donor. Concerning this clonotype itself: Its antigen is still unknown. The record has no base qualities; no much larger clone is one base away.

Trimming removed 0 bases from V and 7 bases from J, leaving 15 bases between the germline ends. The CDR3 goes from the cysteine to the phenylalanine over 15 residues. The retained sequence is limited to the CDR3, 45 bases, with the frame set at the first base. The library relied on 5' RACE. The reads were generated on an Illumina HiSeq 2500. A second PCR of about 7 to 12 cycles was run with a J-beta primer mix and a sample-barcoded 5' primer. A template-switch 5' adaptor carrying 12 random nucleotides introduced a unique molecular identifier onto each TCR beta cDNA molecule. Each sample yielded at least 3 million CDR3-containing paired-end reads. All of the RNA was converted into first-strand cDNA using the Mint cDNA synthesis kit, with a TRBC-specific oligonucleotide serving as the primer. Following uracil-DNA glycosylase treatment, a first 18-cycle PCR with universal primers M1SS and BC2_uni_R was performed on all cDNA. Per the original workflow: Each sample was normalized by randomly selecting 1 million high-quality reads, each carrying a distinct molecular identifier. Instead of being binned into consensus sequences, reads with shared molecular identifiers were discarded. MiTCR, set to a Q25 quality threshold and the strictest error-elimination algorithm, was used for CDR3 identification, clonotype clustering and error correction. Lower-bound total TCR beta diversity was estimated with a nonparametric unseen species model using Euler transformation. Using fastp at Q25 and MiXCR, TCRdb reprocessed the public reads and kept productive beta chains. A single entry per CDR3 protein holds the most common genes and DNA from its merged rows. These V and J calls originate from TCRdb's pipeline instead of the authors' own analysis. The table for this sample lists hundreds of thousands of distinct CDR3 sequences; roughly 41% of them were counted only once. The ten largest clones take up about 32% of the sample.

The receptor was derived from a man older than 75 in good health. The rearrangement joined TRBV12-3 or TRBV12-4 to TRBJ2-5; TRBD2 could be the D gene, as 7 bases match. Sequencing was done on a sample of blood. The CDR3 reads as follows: CASSLALGRGGTQYF. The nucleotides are TGTGCCAGCAGTTTAGCGCTGGGGAGGGGGGGGACCCAGTACTTC.